The clone carrying this TCR beta chain showed up many times. The target antigen is unknown. One end of the junction is discordant with germline, which a read error may explain. The data were obtained in a study of naive and memory T cell subsets. Findings and caveats of the study: TCR counts from RNA may reflect activation-linked expression changes. Naive and memory repertoire findings lacked a ground truth for validation. Gini index rose across naive, CM, EM and EMRA in CD4 and CD8. Clonotypes are single alpha or beta chains, not paired receptors.

This CDR3 comprises 12 residues. The V gene's germline CDR1 is SEHNR and CDR2 FQNEAQ (reference sequence). An equimolar mix of two oligonucleotides served as the beta constant-region primer for TRBC1 and TRBC2. Four rounds of PCR amplified the ligated cDNA using nested alpha and beta constant-region primers plus SP2. One entry per CDR3 protein, called by TCRdb with MiXCR from the UMI-ligation and nested PCR reads. This sample has about 82,000 distinct CDR3 sequences; 8% to 9.5% occur once, and the top ten carry 1.2%. The rearrangement uses TRBV7-9 and TRBJ1-5; D unresolved. This clonotype originated in a human donor in good health. The sample comprised naive CD8+ T cells from blood. DNA of the CDR3: TGTGCCAGCAGTTTAGGAGGACAGCCCCAGCATTTT. As protein: CASSLGGQPQHF.